Included here is one T cell receptor (beta chain) sequence, with context. Its specificity is unknown. Constant-region reverse primers amplified full-length variable regions, followed by semi-nested Nested Universal Primer A PCR. Via MiXCR, TCRdb re-called the 5' RACE reads, giving one row per CDR3 protein. This table holds roughly 46,000 distinct CDR3 sequences, 28% found once. Study outcomes and limitations: Greatest tumor Treg TCR overlap was with tumor naive CD4+ cells.

Per the germline V gene, CDR1 is MNHEY and CDR2 is SVGAGI. CDR3 size: 13 residues. Trimming stripped 6 bases from V and 0 bases from J, with 9 bases between. The sequence was obtained from a female donor with breast cancer. The source material was naive CD4+ T cells sorted from blood. Subset in this sample: naive CD4+ T cells, CD4+CD45RA+CD25-. The chain employs TRBV6-5 and TRBJ2-7, with unresolved D. The CDR3 here is CASSPDRSYEQYF. CDR3 in DNA: TGTGCCAGCAGCCCCGACCGCTCCTACGAGCAGTACTTC.